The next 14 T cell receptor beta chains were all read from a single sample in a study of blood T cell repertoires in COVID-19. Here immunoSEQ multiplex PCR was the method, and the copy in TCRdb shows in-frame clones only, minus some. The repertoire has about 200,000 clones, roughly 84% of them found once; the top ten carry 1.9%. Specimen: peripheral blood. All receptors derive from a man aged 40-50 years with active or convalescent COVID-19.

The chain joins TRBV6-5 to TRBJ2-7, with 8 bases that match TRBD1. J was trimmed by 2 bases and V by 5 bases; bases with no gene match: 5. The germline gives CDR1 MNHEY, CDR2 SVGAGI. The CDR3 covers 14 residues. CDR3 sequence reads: CASSLETGAYEQYF. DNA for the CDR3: TGTGCCAGCAGTCTCGAGACAGGGGCCTACGAGCAGTACTTC.

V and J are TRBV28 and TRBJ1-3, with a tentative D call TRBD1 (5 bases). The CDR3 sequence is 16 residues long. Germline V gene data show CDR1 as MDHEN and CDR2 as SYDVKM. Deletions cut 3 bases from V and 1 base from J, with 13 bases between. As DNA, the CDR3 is TGTGCCAGCAGTTTTGCCAGGGCCGCTTCTGGAAACACCATATATTTT. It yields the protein CASSFARAASGNTIYF.

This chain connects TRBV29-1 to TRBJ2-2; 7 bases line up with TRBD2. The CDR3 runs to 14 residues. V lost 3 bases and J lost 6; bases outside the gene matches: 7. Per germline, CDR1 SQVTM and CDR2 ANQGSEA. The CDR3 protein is CSVEEGGPSGELFF. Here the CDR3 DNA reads TGCAGCGTTGAGGAGGGAGGGCCGTCCGGGGAGCTGTTTTTT.

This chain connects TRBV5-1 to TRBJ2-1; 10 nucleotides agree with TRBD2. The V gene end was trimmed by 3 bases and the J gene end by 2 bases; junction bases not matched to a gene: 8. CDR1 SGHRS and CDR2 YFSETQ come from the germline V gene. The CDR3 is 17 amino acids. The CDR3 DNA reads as TGCGCCAGCAGCTGGAACCCAGCGGGAGGGGCCTACAATGAGCAGTTCTTC. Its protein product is CASSWNPAGGAYNEQFF. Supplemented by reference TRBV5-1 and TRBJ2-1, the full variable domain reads KAGVTQTPRYLIKTRGQQVTLSCSPISGHRSVSWYQQTPGQGLQFLFEYFSETQRNKGNFPGRFSGRQFSNSRSEMNVSTLELGDSALYLCASSWNPAGGAYNEQFFGPGTRLTVL.

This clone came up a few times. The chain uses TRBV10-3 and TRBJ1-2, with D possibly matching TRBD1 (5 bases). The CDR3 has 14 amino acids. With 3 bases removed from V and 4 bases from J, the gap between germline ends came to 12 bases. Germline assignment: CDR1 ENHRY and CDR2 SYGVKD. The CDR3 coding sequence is TGTGCCATCAGTGATGGGAGGGGAGGCTATGGCTACACCTTC. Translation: CAISDGRGGYGYTF.

CDR3 DNA sequence: TGTGCCAGCAGCTCCCGGACAGGCCCGGAGGGCTACACCTTC. Encoded protein: CASSSRTGPEGYTF. J is TRBJ1-2 and V is TRBV7-2; 7 positions agree with TRBD1. The V segment lost 4 bases and the J segment 8 bases; nucleotides outside the gene matches: 10. Germline loops: CDR1 SGHTA, CDR2 FQGNSA. The CDR3 covers 14 residues.

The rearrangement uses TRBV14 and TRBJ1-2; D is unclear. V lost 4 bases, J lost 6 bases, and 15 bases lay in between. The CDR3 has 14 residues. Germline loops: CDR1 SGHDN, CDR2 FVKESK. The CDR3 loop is CASSPLHSIHGYTF. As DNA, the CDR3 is TGTGCCAGCAGCCCCCTTCACAGTATCCATGGCTACACCTTC.

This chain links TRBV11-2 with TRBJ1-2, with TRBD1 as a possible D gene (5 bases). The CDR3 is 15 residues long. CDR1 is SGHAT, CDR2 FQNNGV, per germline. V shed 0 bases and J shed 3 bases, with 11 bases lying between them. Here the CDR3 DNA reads TGTGCCAGCAGCTTAGACGTTGGGGGGGACTATGGCTACACCTTC. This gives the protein CASSLDVGGDYGYTF.

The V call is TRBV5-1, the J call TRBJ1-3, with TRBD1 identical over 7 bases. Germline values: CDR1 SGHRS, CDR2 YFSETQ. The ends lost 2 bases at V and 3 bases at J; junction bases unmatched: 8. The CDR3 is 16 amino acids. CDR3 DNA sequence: TGCGCCAGCAGCTTAGGCGGGACAGCCGATGGAAACACCATATATTTT. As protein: CASSLGGTADGNTIYF.

The CDR3, as DNA: TGTGCCAGTAGTATCCCCCGAACAGGGCCCATGAACACTGAAGCTTTCTTT. Translating it yields CASSIPRTGPMNTEAFF. The chain is built from TRBV19 and TRBJ1-1, with D possibly TRBD1 on 6 matching bases. The CDR3 has 17 residues. V gave up 3 bases and J gave up 0 bases, with 17 bases separating them. Germline CDR1 is LNHDA and CDR2 is SQIVND (reference sequence).

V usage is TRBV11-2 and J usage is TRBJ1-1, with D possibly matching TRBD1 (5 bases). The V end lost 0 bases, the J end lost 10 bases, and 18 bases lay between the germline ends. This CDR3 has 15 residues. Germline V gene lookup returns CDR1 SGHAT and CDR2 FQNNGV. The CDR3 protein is CASSLDVAAVGGAFF. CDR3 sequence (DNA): TGTGCCAGCAGCTTAGACGTGGCGGCGGTGGGGGGAGCTTTCTTT.

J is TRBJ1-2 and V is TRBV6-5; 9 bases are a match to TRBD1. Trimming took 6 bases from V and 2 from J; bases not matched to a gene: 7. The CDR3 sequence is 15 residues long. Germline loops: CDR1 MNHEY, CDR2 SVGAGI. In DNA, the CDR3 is TGTGCCAGCAGGACACCCGGGACAGGGAACTATGGCTACACCTTC. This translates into CASRTPGTGNYGYTF.

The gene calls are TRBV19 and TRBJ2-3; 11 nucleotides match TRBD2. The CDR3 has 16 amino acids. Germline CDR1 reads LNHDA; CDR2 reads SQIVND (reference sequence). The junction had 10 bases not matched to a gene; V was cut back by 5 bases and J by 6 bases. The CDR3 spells CASSSRLAGRGDTQYF. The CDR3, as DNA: TGTGCCAGTAGTTCCCGACTAGCGGGGAGGGGGGATACGCAGTATTTT.

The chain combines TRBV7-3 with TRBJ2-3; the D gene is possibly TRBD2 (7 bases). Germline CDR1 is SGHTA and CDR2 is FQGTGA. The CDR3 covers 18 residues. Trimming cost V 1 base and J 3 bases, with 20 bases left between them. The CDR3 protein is CASSLKGLGGARTDTQYF. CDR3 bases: TGTGCCAGCAGCTTAAAGGGCCTGGGGGGGGCCAGAACAGATACGCAGTATTTT.